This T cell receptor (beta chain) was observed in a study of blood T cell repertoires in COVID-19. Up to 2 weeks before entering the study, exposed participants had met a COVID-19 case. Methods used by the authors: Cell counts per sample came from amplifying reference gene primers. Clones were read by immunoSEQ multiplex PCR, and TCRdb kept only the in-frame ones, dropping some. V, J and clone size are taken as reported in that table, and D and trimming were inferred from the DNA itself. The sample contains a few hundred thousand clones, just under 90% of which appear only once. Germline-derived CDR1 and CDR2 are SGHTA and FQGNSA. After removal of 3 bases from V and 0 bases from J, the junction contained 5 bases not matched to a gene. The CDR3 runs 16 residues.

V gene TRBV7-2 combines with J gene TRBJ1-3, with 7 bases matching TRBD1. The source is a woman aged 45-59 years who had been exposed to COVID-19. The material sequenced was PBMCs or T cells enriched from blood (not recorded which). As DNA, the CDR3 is TGTGCCAGCAGCTTCAGGGGGACGGACTCTGGAAACACCATATATTTT. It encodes CASSFRGTDSGNTIYF.